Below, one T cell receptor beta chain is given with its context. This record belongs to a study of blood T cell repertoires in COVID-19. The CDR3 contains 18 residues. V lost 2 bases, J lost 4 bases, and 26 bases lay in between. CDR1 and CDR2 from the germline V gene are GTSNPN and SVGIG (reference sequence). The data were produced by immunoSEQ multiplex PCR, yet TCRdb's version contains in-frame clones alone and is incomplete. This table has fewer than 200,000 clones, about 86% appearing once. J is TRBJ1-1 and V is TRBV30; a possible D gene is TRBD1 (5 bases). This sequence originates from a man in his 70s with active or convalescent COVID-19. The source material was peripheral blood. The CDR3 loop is CAWSPFWARATYTTEAFF. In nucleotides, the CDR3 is TGTGCCTGGAGTCCGTTCTGGGCCAGGGCGACCTACACCACTGAAGCTTTCTTT.